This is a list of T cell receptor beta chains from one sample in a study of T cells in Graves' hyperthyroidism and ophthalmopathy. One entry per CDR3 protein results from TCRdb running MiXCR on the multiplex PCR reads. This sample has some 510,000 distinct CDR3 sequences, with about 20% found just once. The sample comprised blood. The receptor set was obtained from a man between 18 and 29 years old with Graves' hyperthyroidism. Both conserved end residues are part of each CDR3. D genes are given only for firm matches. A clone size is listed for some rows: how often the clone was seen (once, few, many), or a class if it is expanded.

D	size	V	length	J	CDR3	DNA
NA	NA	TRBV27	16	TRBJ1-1	CASSMAWGAMNTEAFF	TGTGCCAGCAGTATGGCTTGGGGGGCGATGAACACTGAAGCTTTCTTT
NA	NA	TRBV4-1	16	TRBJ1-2	CASSQSQGLLWDGYTF	TGCGCCAGCAGCCAAAGTCAGGGGCTCCTTTGGGATGGCTACACCTTC
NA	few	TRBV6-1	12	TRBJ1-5	CASSDTGRPQHF	TGTGCCAGCAGTGATACAGGGCGGCCCCAGCATTTT
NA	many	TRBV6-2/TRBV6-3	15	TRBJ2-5	CASSAYRGVQETQYF	TGTGCCAGCAGCGCCTACAGAGGGGTCCAAGAGACCCAGTACTTC
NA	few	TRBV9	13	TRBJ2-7	CASSAGGGGEQYF	TGTGCCAGCAGCGCAGGCGGAGGGGGAGAGCAGTACTTC
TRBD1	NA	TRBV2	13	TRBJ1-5	CAGGQGDLGPQHF	TGTGCCGGAGGACAGGGGGACCTCGGTCCCCAGCATTTT
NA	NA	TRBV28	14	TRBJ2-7	CASSLHSRSYEQYF	TGTGCCAGCAGCCTACACTCCCGTTCCTACGAGCAGTACTTC
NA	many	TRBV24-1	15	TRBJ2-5	CATSDVGQMRETQYF	TGTGCCACCAGTGACGTGGGACAAATGCGGGAGACCCAGTACTTC
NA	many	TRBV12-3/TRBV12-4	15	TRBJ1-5	CASRLGLYSNQPQHF	TGTGCCAGCAGGCTGGGGCTTTATAGCAATCAGCCCCAGCATTTT
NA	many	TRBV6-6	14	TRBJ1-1	CATPQVPMNTEAFF	TGTGCCACCCCTCAGGTACCGATGAACACTGAAGCTTTCTTT
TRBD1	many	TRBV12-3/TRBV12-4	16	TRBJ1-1	CASSLGPGTGRTEAFF	TGTGCCAGCAGTTTAGGCCCCGGGACAGGGCGGACTGAAGCTTTCTTT
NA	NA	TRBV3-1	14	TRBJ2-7	CASSPMVKSYEQYF	TGTGCCAGCAGCCCAATGGTCAAGTCCTACGAGCAGTACTTC
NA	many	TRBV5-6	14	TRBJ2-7	CASSTGLGSYEQYF	TGTGCCAGCAGCACGGGACTTGGGTCCTACGAGCAGTACTTC
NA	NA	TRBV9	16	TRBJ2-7	CASSGGTAAFRYEQYF	TGTGCCAGCAGTGGGGGGACAGCTGCGTTTAGGTACGAGCAGTACTTC
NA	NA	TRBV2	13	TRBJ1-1	CASSEDHNTEAFF	TGTGCCAGCAGTGAAGACCACAACACTGAAGCTTTCTTT